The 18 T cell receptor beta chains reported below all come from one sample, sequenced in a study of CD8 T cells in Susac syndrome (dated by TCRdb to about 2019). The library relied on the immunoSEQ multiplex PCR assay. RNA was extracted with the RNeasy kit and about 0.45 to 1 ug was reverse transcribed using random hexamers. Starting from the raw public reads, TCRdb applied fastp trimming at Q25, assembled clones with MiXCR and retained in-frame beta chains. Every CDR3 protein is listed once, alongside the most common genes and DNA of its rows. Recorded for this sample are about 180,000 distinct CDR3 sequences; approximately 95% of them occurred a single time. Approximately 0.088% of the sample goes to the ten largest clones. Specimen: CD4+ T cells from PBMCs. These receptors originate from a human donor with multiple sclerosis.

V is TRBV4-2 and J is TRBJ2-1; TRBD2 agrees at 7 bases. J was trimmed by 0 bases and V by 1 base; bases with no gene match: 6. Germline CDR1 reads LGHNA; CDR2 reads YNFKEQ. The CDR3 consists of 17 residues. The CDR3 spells CASSQGLAEFSYNEQFF. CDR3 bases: TGTGCCAGCAGCCAAGGGCTAGCGGAATTCTCCTACAATGAGCAGTTCTTC.

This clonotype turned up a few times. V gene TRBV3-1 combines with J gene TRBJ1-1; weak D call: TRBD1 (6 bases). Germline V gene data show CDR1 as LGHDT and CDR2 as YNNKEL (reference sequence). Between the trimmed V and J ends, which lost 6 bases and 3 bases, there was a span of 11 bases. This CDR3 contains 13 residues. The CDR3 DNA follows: TGTGCCAGCAGTCTACAGGGTTACACTGAAGCTTTCTTT. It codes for CASSLQGYTEAFF. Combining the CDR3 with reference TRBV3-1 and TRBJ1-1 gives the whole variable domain DTAVSQTPKYLVTQMGNDKSIKCEQNLGHDTMYWYKQDSKKFLKIMFSYNNKELIINETVPNRFSPKSPDKAHLNLHINSLELGDSAVYFCASSLQGYTEAFFGQGTRLTVV.

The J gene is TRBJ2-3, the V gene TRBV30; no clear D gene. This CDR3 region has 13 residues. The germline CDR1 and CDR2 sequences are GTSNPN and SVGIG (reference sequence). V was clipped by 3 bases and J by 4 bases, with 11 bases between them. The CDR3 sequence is CAWSSVPADTQYF. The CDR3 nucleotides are TGTGCCTGGAGCTCCGTCCCGGCAGATACGCAGTATTTT.

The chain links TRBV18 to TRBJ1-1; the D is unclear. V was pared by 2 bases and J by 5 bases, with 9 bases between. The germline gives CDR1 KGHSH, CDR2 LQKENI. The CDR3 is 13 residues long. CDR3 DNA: TGTGCCAGCTCACCAGGACCCGAGACTGAAGCTTTCTTT. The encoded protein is CASSPGPETEAFF.

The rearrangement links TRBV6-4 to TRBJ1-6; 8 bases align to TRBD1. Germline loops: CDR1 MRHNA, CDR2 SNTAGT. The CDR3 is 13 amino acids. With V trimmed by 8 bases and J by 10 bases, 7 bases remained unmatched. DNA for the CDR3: TGTGCCAGCGCCAGGGGGCTGGAATCACCCCTCCACTTT. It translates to CASARGLESPLHF.

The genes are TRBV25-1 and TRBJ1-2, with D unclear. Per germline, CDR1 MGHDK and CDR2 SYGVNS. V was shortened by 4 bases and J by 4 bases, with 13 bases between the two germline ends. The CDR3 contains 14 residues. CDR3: CASSGPGSLYGYTF. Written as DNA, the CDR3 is TGTGCCAGCAGTGGACCAGGTAGCCTCTATGGCTACACCTTC.

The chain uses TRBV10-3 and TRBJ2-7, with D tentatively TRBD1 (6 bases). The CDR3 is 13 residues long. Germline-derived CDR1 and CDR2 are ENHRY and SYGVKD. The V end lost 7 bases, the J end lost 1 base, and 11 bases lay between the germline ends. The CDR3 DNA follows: TGTGCCATCATGGGGGCAGGATCCTACGAGCAGTACTTC. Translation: CAIMGAGSYEQYF.

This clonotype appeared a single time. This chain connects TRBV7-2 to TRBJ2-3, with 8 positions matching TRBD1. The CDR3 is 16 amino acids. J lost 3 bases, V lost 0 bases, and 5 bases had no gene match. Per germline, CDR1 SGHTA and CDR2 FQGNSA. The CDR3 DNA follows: TGTGCCAGCAGCTTAGCAGGGACAGGAGGGACAGATACGCAGTATTTT. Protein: CASSLAGTGGTDTQYF.

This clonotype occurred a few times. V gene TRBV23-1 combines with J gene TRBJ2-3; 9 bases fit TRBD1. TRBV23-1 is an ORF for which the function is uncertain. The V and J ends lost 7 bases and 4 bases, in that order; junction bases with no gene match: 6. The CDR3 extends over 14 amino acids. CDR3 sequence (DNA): TGCGCCAGCACTCACAGGGGGCAAGCAGATACGCAGTATTTT. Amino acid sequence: CASTHRGQADTQYF.

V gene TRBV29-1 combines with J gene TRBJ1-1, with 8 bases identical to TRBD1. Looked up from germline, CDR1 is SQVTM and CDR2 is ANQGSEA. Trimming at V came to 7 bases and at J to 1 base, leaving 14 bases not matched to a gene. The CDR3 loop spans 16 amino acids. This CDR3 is CSALWRTGRANTEAFF. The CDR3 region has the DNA TGCAGCGCGTTGTGGCGGACAGGGAGGGCGAACACTGAAGCTTTCTTT.

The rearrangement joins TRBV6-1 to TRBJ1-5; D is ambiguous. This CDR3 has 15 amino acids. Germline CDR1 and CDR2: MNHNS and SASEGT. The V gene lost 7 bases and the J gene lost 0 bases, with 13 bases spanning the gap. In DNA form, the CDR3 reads TGTGCCAGCATGGCCGAGGACCTTAGCAATCAGCCCCAGCATTTT. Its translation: CASMAEDLSNQPQHF.

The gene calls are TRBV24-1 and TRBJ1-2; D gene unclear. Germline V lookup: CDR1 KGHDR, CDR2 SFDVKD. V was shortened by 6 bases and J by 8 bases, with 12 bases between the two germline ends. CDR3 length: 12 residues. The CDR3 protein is CATSLPGYGYTF. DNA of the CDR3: TGTGCCACCAGTCTCCCCGGGTACGGCTACACCTTC.

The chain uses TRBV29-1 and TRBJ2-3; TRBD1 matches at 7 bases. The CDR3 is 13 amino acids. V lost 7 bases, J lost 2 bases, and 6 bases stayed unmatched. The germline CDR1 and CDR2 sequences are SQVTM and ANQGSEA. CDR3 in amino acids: CSATTGNTDTQYF. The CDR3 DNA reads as TGCAGCGCCACGACAGGGAACACAGATACGCAGTATTTT.

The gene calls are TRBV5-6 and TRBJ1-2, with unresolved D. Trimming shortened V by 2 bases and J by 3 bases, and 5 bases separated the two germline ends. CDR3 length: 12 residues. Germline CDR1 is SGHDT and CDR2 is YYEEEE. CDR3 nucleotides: TGTGCCAGCAGCTTCCGGTACTATGGCTACACCTTC. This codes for CASSFRYYGYTF.

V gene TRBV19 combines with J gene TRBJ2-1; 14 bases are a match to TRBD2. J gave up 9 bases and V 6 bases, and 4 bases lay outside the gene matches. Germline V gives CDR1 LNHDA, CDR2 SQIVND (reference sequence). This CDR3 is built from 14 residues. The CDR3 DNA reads TGTGCCAGTAGGACTAGCGGGGGGGCTGGTGAGCAGTTCTTC. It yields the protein CASRTSGGAGEQFF.

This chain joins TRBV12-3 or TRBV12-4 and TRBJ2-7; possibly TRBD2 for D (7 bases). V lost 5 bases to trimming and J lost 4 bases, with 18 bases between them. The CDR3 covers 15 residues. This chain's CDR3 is CASSQSGTPLYEQYF. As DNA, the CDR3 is TGTGCCAGCAGTCAGAGCGGGACACCGCTTTACGAGCAGTACTTC.

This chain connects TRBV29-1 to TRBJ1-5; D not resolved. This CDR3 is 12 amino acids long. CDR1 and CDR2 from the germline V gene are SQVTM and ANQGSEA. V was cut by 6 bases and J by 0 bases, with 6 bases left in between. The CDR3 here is CSVSGSNQPQHF. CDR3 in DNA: TGCAGCGTGTCTGGTAGCAATCAGCCCCAGCATTTT.

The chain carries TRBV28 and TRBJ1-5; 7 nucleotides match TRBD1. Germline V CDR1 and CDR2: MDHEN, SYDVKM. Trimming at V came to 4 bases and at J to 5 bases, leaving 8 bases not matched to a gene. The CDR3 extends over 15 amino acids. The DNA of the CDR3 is TGTGCCAGCAGTTCTAAGAGTACAGGGGATCAGCCCCAGCATTTT. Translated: CASSSKSTGDQPQHF.